This is a list of T cell receptor beta chains from one sample in a study of graft-versus-host responses after intestinal transplantation. Generated by immunoSEQ multiplex PCR, the TCRdb table keeps only in-frame clones and is missing some. The sample yields about 57,000 clones, around 90% seen once. Sequenced material: PBMCs, taken 26 days after transplant. These receptors all stem from a human patient who received an intestinal transplant, so some T cells may come from the graft donor. Each CDR3 is given with its conserved first and last residue. The D gene is left open where the match is weak. Rows give clone size only sometimes, using once, few, many, or a class for an expanded clone.

d_gene: -; j_gene: TRBJ1-2; v_gene: TRBV9; abundance: once; CDR3nt: TGTGCCAGCAGCCTCAGCGGTGTGGACGGCTACACCTTC; CDR3aa: CASSLSGVDGYTF
d_gene: TRBD2; j_gene: TRBJ2-1; v_gene: TRBV7-3; abundance: -; CDR3nt: TGTGCCAGCAGCCCCGTTAGTAGCGGGCATTACAATGAGCAGTTCTTC; CDR3aa: CASSPVSSGHYNEQFF
d_gene: -; j_gene: TRBJ2-3; v_gene: TRBV28; abundance: -; CDR3nt: TGTGCAGCGACCCACGGGGGTACTAGCACAGATACGCAGTATTTT; CDR3aa: CAATHGGTSTDTQYF
d_gene: TRBD1; j_gene: TRBJ2-7; v_gene: TRBV5-6; abundance: -; CDR3nt: TGTGCCAGCAGCACCGACAGGGGGCCCGAGCAGTACTTC; CDR3aa: CASSTDRGPEQYF
d_gene: TRBD2; j_gene: TRBJ2-3; v_gene: TRBV27; abundance: -; CDR3nt: TGTGCCAGCAGTGCCAGCGGGAGGAAGGATACGCAGTATTTT; CDR3aa: CASSASGRKDTQYF
d_gene: TRBD2; j_gene: TRBJ2-3; v_gene: TRBV5-1; abundance: -; CDR3nt: TGCGCCAGCGCTATGAGCGGGGGAGACTGGGATACGCAGTATTTT; CDR3aa: CASAMSGGDWDTQYF
d_gene: -; j_gene: TRBJ2-1; v_gene: TRBV6-5; abundance: -; CDR3nt: TGTGCCAGCAGTTACTTCTTTTCCAGTCCTGAGCAGTTCTTC; CDR3aa: CASSYFFSSPEQFF
d_gene: -; j_gene: TRBJ2-6; v_gene: TRBV27; abundance: -; CDR3nt: TGTGCCAGCAGGCGAACAGGGACTGGGGCCAACGTCCTGACTTTC; CDR3aa: CASRRTGTGANVLTF
d_gene: -; j_gene: TRBJ1-2; v_gene: TRBV29-1; abundance: -; CDR3nt: TGCAGCGCTGGACAGCCCCCAACTAACTATGGCTACACCTTC; CDR3aa: CSAGQPPTNYGYTF
d_gene: TRBD2; j_gene: TRBJ2-1; v_gene: TRBV5-1; abundance: -; CDR3nt: TGCGCCAGCAGCTCAGCGGGAGGGCCTAGCAATGAGCAGTTCTTC; CDR3aa: CASSSAGGPSNEQFF
d_gene: TRBD1; j_gene: TRBJ1-2; v_gene: TRBV29-1; abundance: -; CDR3nt: TGCAGCCTTTGGACAGGGCAGTATGGCTACACCTTC; CDR3aa: CSLWTGQYGYTF
d_gene: TRBD1; j_gene: TRBJ1-2; v_gene: TRBV28; abundance: -; CDR3nt: TGTGCCAGCAGTTTATCTACCGGACAGGGGTCTAGCTATGGCTACACCTTC; CDR3aa: CASSLSTGQGSSYGYTF
d_gene: -; j_gene: TRBJ2-7; v_gene: TRBV4-1; abundance: -; CDR3nt: TGCGCCAGCAGCCAAGAATCAGGGTACGAGCAGTACTTC; CDR3aa: CASSQESGYEQYF
d_gene: TRBD2; j_gene: TRBJ2-3; v_gene: TRBV9; abundance: -; CDR3nt: TGTGCCAGCAGCCCACTCATTAGCGGGACCCGCACAGATACGCAGTATTTT; CDR3aa: CASSPLISGTRTDTQYF
d_gene: -; j_gene: TRBJ2-1; v_gene: TRBV25-1; abundance: -; CDR3nt: TGTGCCAGCAGTGAAGTGGGGGGCTACAATGAGCAGTTCTTC; CDR3aa: CASSEVGGYNEQFF
d_gene: -; j_gene: TRBJ2-7; v_gene: TRBV10-2; abundance: -; CDR3nt: TGCGCCAGCACCCAGACAGGCGGCGAGCAGTACTTC; CDR3aa: CASTQTGGEQYF
d_gene: TRBD2; j_gene: TRBJ2-2; v_gene: TRBV5-4; abundance: -; CDR3nt: TGTGCCAGCAGCCCATATAGCGGGGGGTGGACCGGGGAGCTGTTTTTT; CDR3aa: CASSPYSGGWTGELFF
d_gene: -; j_gene: TRBJ1-2; v_gene: TRBV4-1; abundance: -; CDR3nt: TGCGCCAGCAGCCAAGATGGGCAGGTCTATGGCTACACCTTC; CDR3aa: CASSQDGQVYGYTF
d_gene: TRBD1; j_gene: TRBJ1-2; v_gene: TRBV18; abundance: -; CDR3nt: TGTGCCAGCTCACCCCAGGGGGAGGCTGGCTACACCTTC; CDR3aa: CASSPQGEAGYTF
d_gene: TRBD1; j_gene: TRBJ1-4; v_gene: TRBV7-8; abundance: once; CDR3nt: TGTGCCAGCAGCTTAGGAGGACAGGGTCTAGAAAAACTGTTTTTT; CDR3aa: CASSLGGQGLEKLFF
d_gene: -; j_gene: TRBJ1-5; v_gene: TRBV28; abundance: -; CDR3nt: TGTGCCAGCAGTTTGACGGCAGGGTTTAATCAGCCCCAGCATTTT; CDR3aa: CASSLTAGFNQPQHF
d_gene: -; j_gene: TRBJ1-2; v_gene: TRBV6-1; abundance: once; CDR3nt: TGTGCCAGCAGTGAAGCGGGGTTGGGAGTAGCATATGGCTACACCTTC; CDR3aa: CASSEAGLGVAYGYTF
d_gene: TRBD1; j_gene: TRBJ2-3; v_gene: TRBV6-5; abundance: -; CDR3nt: TGTGCCAGCAGTTACTTCCGGGGACAGGGCACAGATACGCAGTATTTT; CDR3aa: CASSYFRGQGTDTQYF
d_gene: TRBD2; j_gene: TRBJ2-3; v_gene: TRBV28; abundance: -; CDR3nt: TGTGCCAGCAGTCCCCTTGGACTAGCGGGGACCACAGATACGCAGTATTTT; CDR3aa: CASSPLGLAGTTDTQYF
d_gene: TRBD1; j_gene: TRBJ1-5; v_gene: TRBV6-5; abundance: once; CDR3nt: TGTGCCAGCAGTAAAGGACAGGAGTATCAGCCCCAGCATTTT; CDR3aa: CASSKGQEYQPQHF
d_gene: TRBD2; j_gene: TRBJ2-3; v_gene: TRBV6-5; abundance: -; CDR3nt: TGTGCCAGCAGTTACTCCGGGACTAACACAGATACGCAGTATTTT; CDR3aa: CASSYSGTNTDTQYF
d_gene: TRBD1; j_gene: TRBJ2-3; v_gene: TRBV5-1; abundance: -; CDR3nt: TGCGCCAGCAGCAGCTTCTCGGGACAGGGAACAGATACGCAGTATTTT; CDR3aa: CASSSFSGQGTDTQYF
d_gene: -; j_gene: TRBJ2-1; v_gene: TRBV29-1; abundance: -; CDR3nt: TGCAGCGTTCTGACAGGAGGACTTTACAATGAGCAGTTCTTC; CDR3aa: CSVLTGGLYNEQFF
d_gene: TRBD1; j_gene: TRBJ1-2; v_gene: TRBV7-9; abundance: -; CDR3nt: TGTGCCAGCAGCGTCCCCGGGACAGGGGCCTATGGCTACACCTTC; CDR3aa: CASSVPGTGAYGYTF
d_gene: -; j_gene: TRBJ2-7; v_gene: TRBV19; abundance: -; CDR3nt: TGTGCCAGTAGTATAAGCCAGGGGTCCTACGAGCAGTACTTC; CDR3aa: CASSISQGSYEQYF
d_gene: -; j_gene: TRBJ2-5; v_gene: TRBV5-8; abundance: -; CDR3nt: TGTGCCAGCAGCTTGGGGCAGGGGCGGGAGACCCAGTACTTC; CDR3aa: CASSLGQGRETQYF
d_gene: TRBD1; j_gene: TRBJ2-3; v_gene: TRBV13; abundance: -; CDR3nt: TGTGCCAGCAACTCCTGGGCAGGGGGCTTGACAGATACGCAGTATTTT; CDR3aa: CASNSWAGGLTDTQYF
d_gene: TRBD1; j_gene: TRBJ2-3; v_gene: TRBV6-1; abundance: -; CDR3nt: TGTGCCAGCCGGGGGGGACAGGGGGCAGATACGCAGTATTTT; CDR3aa: CASRGGQGADTQYF
d_gene: -; j_gene: TRBJ2-6; v_gene: TRBV15; abundance: once; CDR3nt: TGTGCCACCAGCAGAGATCCAGCTGGGGCCAACGTCCTGACTTTC; CDR3aa: CATSRDPAGANVLTF
d_gene: -; j_gene: TRBJ1-2; v_gene: TRBV28; abundance: -; CDR3nt: TGTGCCAGCAGTTTGCTCCTATGGGCCTATGGCTACACCTTC; CDR3aa: CASSLLLWAYGYTF
d_gene: -; j_gene: TRBJ2-5; v_gene: TRBV4-1; abundance: -; CDR3nt: TGCGCCAGCAGCCAAGTTGCGGGCTTTCAAGAGACCCAGTACTTC; CDR3aa: CASSQVAGFQETQYF
d_gene: -; j_gene: TRBJ2-3; v_gene: TRBV7-8; abundance: -; CDR3nt: TGTGCCAGCAGCTTTTTAGGGGGGGAAAGCACAGATACGCAGTATTTT; CDR3aa: CASSFLGGESTDTQYF
d_gene: TRBD1; j_gene: TRBJ2-1; v_gene: TRBV6-1; abundance: -; CDR3nt: TGTGCCAGCAGATGGACAGGGGGCGAAAATGAGCAGTTCTTC; CDR3aa: CASRWTGGENEQFF
d_gene: -; j_gene: TRBJ1-1; v_gene: TRBV14; abundance: -; CDR3nt: TGTGCCAGCAGCCAAGAACATCGCCTGAACACTGAAGCTTTCTTT; CDR3aa: CASSQEHRLNTEAFF
d_gene: TRBD2; j_gene: TRBJ2-5; v_gene: TRBV7-8; abundance: -; CDR3nt: TGTGCCAGCAGCAGCCGTCTAGCGGGAGTCGTAGGAGAGACCCAGTACTTC; CDR3aa: CASSSRLAGVVGETQYF
d_gene: -; j_gene: TRBJ1-2; v_gene: TRBV19; abundance: -; CDR3nt: TGTGCCAGTAGTATTTCCGGGATCTTCGGCTACACCTTC; CDR3aa: CASSISGIFGYTF
d_gene: -; j_gene: TRBJ1-5; v_gene: TRBV6-1; abundance: -; CDR3nt: TGTGCCAGCAGTAGGACAGACAATCAGCCCCAGCATTTT; CDR3aa: CASSRTDNQPQHF
d_gene: TRBD2; j_gene: TRBJ2-1; v_gene: TRBV9; abundance: -; CDR3nt: TGTGCCAGCAGCGGGCGGGAGAGCGGGTCCTACAATGAGCAGTTCTTC; CDR3aa: CASSGRESGSYNEQFF
d_gene: TRBD2; j_gene: TRBJ2-1; v_gene: TRBV4-1; abundance: -; CDR3nt: TGCGCCAGCAGCCAAGAGGGGGGGTCTTACAATGAGCAGTTCTTC; CDR3aa: CASSQEGGSYNEQFF
d_gene: TRBD2; j_gene: TRBJ2-3; v_gene: TRBV5-1; abundance: -; CDR3nt: TGCGCCAGCAGCTTTGGCCCTAGCGGATCGTTTGATACGCAGTATTTT; CDR3aa: CASSFGPSGSFDTQYF
d_gene: TRBD1; j_gene: TRBJ2-5; v_gene: TRBV27; abundance: -; CDR3nt: TGTGCCAGCAGTTTATACGCCCACAGGGGGAAAGGAGAGACCCAGTACTTC; CDR3aa: CASSLYAHRGKGETQYF
d_gene: TRBD1; j_gene: TRBJ2-1; v_gene: TRBV5-1; abundance: -; CDR3nt: TGCGCCAGCAGCTTTCCCACCAGGGACAGAGAATCCAATGAGCAGTTCTTC; CDR3aa: CASSFPTRDRESNEQFF
d_gene: -; j_gene: TRBJ1-6; v_gene: TRBV19; abundance: -; CDR3nt: TGTGCCGGAGGCGGACCGACAGCCCAGGGGTCACCCCTCCACTTT; CDR3aa: CAGGGPTAQGSPLHF
d_gene: TRBD1; j_gene: TRBJ1-1; v_gene: TRBV29-1; abundance: -; CDR3nt: TGCAGCGTTGAGCGACAGGGGAGAAACACTGAAGCTTTCTTT; CDR3aa: CSVERQGRNTEAFF
d_gene: -; j_gene: TRBJ1-3; v_gene: TRBV28; abundance: -; CDR3nt: TGTGCCAGCAGTCGCTCAGGGGAAAACACCATATATTTT; CDR3aa: CASSRSGENTIYF
d_gene: -; j_gene: TRBJ1-5; v_gene: TRBV28; abundance: -; CDR3nt: TGTGCCAGCAGTTTAGGGGTCTGGACTCGAGGCAATCAGCCCCAGCATTTT; CDR3aa: CASSLGVWTRGNQPQHF
d_gene: -; j_gene: TRBJ1-1; v_gene: TRBV4-3; abundance: -; CDR3nt: TGCGCCAGCAGCCAATCAGGGGCTCGGGAAGCTTTCTTT; CDR3aa: CASSQSGAREAFF
d_gene: -; j_gene: TRBJ2-7; v_gene: TRBV6-1; abundance: -; CDR3nt: TGTGCCAGCCAAGACGCGAGGGTCTCCTACGAGCAGTACTTC; CDR3aa: CASQDARVSYEQYF
d_gene: -; j_gene: TRBJ1-2; v_gene: TRBV27; abundance: -; CDR3nt: TGTGCCAGCAGTTATCGTACAGGATCAAACTATGGCTACACCTTC; CDR3aa: CASSYRTGSNYGYTF
d_gene: TRBD2; j_gene: TRBJ2-1; v_gene: TRBV5-1; abundance: -; CDR3nt: TGCGCCAGCAGCAAAGCGGGAGATTGGCCCTACAATGAGCAGTTCTTC; CDR3aa: CASSKAGDWPYNEQFF